This T cell receptor (beta chain) was captured in a study of blood T cells in healthy people across ages. Each of the donors had roughly 9.4 milliliters of peripheral blood drawn into EDTA-treated Vacutainer tubes. The sample holds one count of this clonotype. Germline lookup yields CDR1 DFQATT and CDR2 SNEGSKA (reference sequence). The CDR3 is made up of 14 amino acids. Trimming stripped 5 bases from V and 1 base from J, with 14 bases between. Primers used in a second PCR of roughly 6 to 12 cycles were a sample-barcoded 5' primer and a J-beta primer mix. One entry per CDR3 protein, called by TCRdb with MiXCR from the 5' RACE reads. The table has about 1.6 million distinct CDR3 sequences, around 36% seen once.

This clonotype was obtained from a woman aged 25 to 45 in good health. The source material was blood. The rearrangement joins TRBV20-1 to TRBJ1-1; no clear D gene. The DNA of the CDR3 is TGCAGTGCTCCGGCTTTAGGGCGGAACACTGAAGCTTTCTTT. Its translation is CSAPALGRNTEAFF.